A single sample gave rise to the 7 T cell receptor beta chains below, sequenced in a study of cytomegalovirus exposure and HLA in healthy donors (dated by TCRdb to 2015 to 2018). Library generation was performed with the immunoSEQ multiplex PCR assay. A mixture of 60 forward primers for TCR Vbeta segments and 13 reverse primers for TCR Jbeta segments was used in the multiplex PCR. TCRdb provides this immuneACCESS table in a form limited to in-frame rearrangements. Some clones are lacking; in checked studies, under half of them reflect an unresolved V gene, and why the rest are absent is not known. The sample table holds about 170,000 clones, of which about 88% were seen once. The ten largest clonotypes hold just over 2.5% of the sample. The sample comprised PBMCs. The receptors here all came from a man in his thirties or forties in good health and CMV-seropositive.

CDR3 sequence reads: CASSLAGTVQGGYTF. CDR3 in DNA: TGTGCCAGCAGCTTGGCCGGGACTGTACAAGGTGGCTACACCTTC. V usage is TRBV5-6 and J usage is TRBJ1-2, with D possibly matching TRBD1 (5 bases). The V gene's germline CDR1 is SGHDT and CDR2 YYEEEE. This CDR3 has 15 residues. Trimming took 0 bases from V and 7 from J, leaving 16 bases between them.

The rearrangement links TRBV11-3 to TRBJ2-5, with 10 bases aligning to TRBD1. The CDR3 extends over 14 amino acids. Unmatched junction bases numbered 6, after V lost 6 bases and J lost 5 bases. Germline V CDR1 and CDR2: SGHNT, YENEEA. CDR3 DNA sequence: TGTGCCAGCAGTCGGGACAGGGGAGATGAGACCCAGTACTTC. It yields the protein CASSRDRGDETQYF.

V usage is TRBV7-9 and J usage is TRBJ2-7, with D maybe TRBD2 (6 bases). The CDR3 loop spans 16 amino acids. CDR1 SEHNR and CDR2 FQNEAQ come from the germline V gene (reference sequence). V was trimmed by 5 bases and J by 6 bases, leaving 23 bases between them. The CDR3 is CASSRPGGAALSEQYF. The CDR3 DNA reads as TGTGCCAGCAGCCGCCCTGGAGGGGCGGCCCTCTCCGAGCAGTACTTC.

V is TRBV27 and J is TRBJ2-5; tentatively, D is TRBD2 (5 bases). This CDR3 is 15 amino acids long. Trimming took off 4 bases at V and 4 bases at J, with 16 bases between the two ends. Germline V gene data show CDR1 as MNHEY and CDR2 as SMNVEV (reference sequence). CDR3: CASSSGSQPLETQYF. The CDR3 DNA reads as TGTGCCAGCAGTTCGGGGTCCCAACCCTTAGAGACCCAGTACTTC.

V and J are TRBV7-2 and TRBJ2-3, with 7 positions matching TRBD2. CDR1 is SGHTA and CDR2 is FQGNSA in the germline V gene. CDR3 length equals 17 residues. The trim removed 1 base at V and 1 base at J, leaving 8 bases unmatched. In DNA, the CDR3 is TGTGCCAGCAGCTTAGGCCGGACTAGAACAGGCACAGATACGCAGTATTTT. Translating gives CASSLGRTRTGTDTQYF.

V is TRBV4-1 and J is TRBJ2-5; 7 positions match TRBD2. Losses at the gene ends were 4 bases for V and 3 bases for J; bases not matched to a gene: 2. This CDR3 spans 13 amino acids. The germline CDR1 and CDR2 sequences are MGHRA and YSYEKL. CDR3 DNA: TGCGCCAGCAGCCGGGGGAGGGAAGAGACCCAGTACTTC. Protein: CASSRGREETQYF.

This chain joins TRBV11-3 and TRBJ2-1, with D possibly being TRBD2 (6 bases). There are 16 residues in the CDR3. Germline V gene data show CDR1 as SGHNT and CDR2 as YENEEA. Between the trimmed V and J ends, which lost 5 bases and 4 bases, there was a span of 18 bases. The CDR3 DNA sequence: TGTGCCAGCAGCCTTTCCCCGCTAGCGCCTTACAATGAGCAGTTCTTC. Translation gives CASSLSPLAPYNEQFF.